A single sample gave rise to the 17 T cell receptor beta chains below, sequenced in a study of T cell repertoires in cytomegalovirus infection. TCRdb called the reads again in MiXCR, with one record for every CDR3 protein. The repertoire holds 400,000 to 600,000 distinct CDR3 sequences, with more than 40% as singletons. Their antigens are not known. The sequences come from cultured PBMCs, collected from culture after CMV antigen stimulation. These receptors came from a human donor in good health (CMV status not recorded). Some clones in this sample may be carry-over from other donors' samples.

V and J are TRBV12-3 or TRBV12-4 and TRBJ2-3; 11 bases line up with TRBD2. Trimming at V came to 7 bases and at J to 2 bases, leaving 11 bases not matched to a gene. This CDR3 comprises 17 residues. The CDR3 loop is CASTTSLAGGATDTQYF. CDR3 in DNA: TGTGCCAGCACCACCAGCCTAGCGGGGGGCGCCACAGATACGCAGTATTTT.

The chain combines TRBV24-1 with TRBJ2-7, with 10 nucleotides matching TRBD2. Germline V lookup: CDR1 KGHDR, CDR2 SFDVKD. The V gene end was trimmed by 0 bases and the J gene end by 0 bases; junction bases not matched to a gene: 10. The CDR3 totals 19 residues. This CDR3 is CATSDLEVLAGAPSYEQYF. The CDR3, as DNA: TGTGCCACCAGTGATTTGGAAGTCCTAGCGGGAGCGCCCTCCTACGAGCAGTACTTC.

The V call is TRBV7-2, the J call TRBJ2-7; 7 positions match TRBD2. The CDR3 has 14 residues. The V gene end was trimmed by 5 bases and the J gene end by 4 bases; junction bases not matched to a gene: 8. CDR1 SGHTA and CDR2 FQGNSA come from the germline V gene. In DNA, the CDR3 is TGTGCCAGCAGCCGACTAGCCCCTGGGTACGAGCAGTACTTC. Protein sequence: CASSRLAPGYEQYF. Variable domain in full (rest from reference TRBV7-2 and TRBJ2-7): GAGVSQSPSNKVTEKGKDVELRCDPISGHTALYWYRQSLGQGLEFLIYFQGNSAPDKSGLPSDRFSAERTGGSVSTLTIQRTQQEDSAVYLCASSRLAPGYEQYFGPGTRLTVT.

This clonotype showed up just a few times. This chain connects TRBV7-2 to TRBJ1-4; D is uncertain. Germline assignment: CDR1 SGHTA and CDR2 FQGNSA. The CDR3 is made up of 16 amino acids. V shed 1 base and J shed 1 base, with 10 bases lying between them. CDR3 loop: CASSLDFWRTNEKLFF. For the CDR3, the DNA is TGTGCCAGCAGCTTAGATTTCTGGAGAACTAATGAAAAACTGTTTTTT.

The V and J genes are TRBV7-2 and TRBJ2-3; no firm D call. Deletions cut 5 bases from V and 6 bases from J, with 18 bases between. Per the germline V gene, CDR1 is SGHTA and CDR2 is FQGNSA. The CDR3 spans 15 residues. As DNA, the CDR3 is TGTGCCAGCAGCCCCCGACTGGCACTTGAGGATACGCAGTATTTT. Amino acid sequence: CASSPRLALEDTQYF.

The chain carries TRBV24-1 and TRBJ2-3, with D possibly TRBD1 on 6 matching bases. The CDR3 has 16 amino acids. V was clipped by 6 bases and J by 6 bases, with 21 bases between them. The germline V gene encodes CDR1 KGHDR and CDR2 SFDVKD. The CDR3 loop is CATSSTGVSSWDTQYF. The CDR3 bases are TGTGCCACCAGTTCGACAGGAGTTTCCTCCTGGGATACGCAGTATTTT.

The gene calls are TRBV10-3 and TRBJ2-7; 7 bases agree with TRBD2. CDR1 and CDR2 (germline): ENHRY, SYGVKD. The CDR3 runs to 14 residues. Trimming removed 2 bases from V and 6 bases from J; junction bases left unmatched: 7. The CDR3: CAISETTSRGEQYF. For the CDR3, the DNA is TGTGCCATCAGTGAGACGACTAGCCGAGGCGAGCAGTACTTC.

The CDR3: CASSLSRDRGRGPFYGYTF. As DNA, the CDR3 is TGTGCCAGCAGCTTGTCCCGGGACAGGGGCCGAGGCCCCTTTTATGGCTACACCTTC. The rearrangement links TRBV5-4 to TRBJ1-2; TRBD1 agrees at 10 bases. Germline values: CDR1 SGHNT, CDR2 YYREEE (reference sequence). The CDR3 sequence is 19 residues long. J lost 5 bases, V lost 1 base, and 17 bases had no gene match. Full variable domain (rest looked up from reference TRBV5-4 and TRBJ1-2): ETGVTQSPTHLIKTRGQQVTLRCSSQSGHNTVSWYQQALGQGPQFIFQYYREEENGRGNFPPRFSGLQFPNYSSELNVNALELDDSALYLCASSLSRDRGRGPFYGYTFGSGTRLTVV.

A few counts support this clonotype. The CDR3 spells CASSRDRVYRRGNEQFF. CDR3 nucleotides: TGTGCCAGCAGCCGGGACAGGGTTTACAGGCGAGGCAATGAGCAGTTCTTC. This chain joins TRBV12-3 or TRBV12-4 and TRBJ2-1; TRBD1 aligns across 9 bases. Trimming cost V 6 bases and J 6 bases; bases outside gene matches: 15. This CDR3 is built from 17 residues.

CDR3 amino acids: CASSVDRGVADTQYF. In DNA form, the CDR3 reads TGTGCCAGCAGTGTTGACAGGGGAGTCGCAGATACGCAGTATTTT. The chain is built from TRBV6-6 and TRBJ2-3, with 8 nucleotides matching TRBD1. Germline V gene sequence: CDR1 MNHNY, CDR2 SVGAGI (reference sequence). The V segment lost 5 bases and the J segment 4 bases; nucleotides outside the gene matches: 8. The CDR3 runs 15 residues.

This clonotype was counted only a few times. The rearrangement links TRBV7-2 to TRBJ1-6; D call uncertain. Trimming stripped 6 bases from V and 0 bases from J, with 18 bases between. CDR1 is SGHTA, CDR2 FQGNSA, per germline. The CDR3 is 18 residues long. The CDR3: CASRLEGIPSSYNSPLHF. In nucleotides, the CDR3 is TGTGCCAGCAGGCTGGAGGGAATCCCTAGCTCCTATAATTCACCCCTCCACTTT.

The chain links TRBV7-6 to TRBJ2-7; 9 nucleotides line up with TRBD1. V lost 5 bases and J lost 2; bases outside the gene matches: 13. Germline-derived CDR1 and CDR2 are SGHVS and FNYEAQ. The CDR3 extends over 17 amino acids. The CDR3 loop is CASSPLTGTGSPYEQYF. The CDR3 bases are TGTGCCAGCAGCCCGTTAACCGGGACAGGGAGCCCCTACGAGCAGTACTTC.

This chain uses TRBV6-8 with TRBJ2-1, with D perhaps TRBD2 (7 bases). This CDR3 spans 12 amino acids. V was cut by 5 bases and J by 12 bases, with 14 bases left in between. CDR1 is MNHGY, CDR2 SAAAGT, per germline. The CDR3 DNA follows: TGTGCCAGCAGTCTACTCCGGGGGGCGCAGTTCTTC. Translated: CASSLLRGAQFF.

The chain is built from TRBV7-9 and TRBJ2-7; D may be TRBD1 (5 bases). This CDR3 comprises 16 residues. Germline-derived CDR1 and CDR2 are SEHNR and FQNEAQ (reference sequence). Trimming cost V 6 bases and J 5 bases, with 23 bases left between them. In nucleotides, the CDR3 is TGTGCCAGCAGGAAAGGGGCCCCAGTAGAGATCCACGAGCAGTACTTC. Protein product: CASRKGAPVEIHEQYF.

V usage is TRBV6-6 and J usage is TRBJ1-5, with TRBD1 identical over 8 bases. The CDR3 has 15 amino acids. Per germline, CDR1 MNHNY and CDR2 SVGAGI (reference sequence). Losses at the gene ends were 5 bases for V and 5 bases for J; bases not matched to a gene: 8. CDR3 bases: TGTGCCAGCAGTCCCTCGGGACAGGAAGATCAGCCCCAGCATTTT. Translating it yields CASSPSGQEDQPQHF.

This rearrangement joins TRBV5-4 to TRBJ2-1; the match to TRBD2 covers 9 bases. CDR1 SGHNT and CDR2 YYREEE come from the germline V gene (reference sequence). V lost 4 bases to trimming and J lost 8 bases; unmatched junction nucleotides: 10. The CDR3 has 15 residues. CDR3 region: CASSKSAGGRDEQFF. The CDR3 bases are TGTGCCAGCAGCAAAAGCGCGGGAGGGAGAGATGAGCAGTTCTTC.

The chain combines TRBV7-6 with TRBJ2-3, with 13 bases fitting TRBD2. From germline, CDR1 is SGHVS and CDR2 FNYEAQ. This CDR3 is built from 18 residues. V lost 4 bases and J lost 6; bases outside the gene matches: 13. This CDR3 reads CASSSTSGRALGLDTQYF. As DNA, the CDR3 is TGTGCCAGCAGCTCAACTAGCGGGAGGGCCCTGGGCCTCGATACGCAGTATTTT.